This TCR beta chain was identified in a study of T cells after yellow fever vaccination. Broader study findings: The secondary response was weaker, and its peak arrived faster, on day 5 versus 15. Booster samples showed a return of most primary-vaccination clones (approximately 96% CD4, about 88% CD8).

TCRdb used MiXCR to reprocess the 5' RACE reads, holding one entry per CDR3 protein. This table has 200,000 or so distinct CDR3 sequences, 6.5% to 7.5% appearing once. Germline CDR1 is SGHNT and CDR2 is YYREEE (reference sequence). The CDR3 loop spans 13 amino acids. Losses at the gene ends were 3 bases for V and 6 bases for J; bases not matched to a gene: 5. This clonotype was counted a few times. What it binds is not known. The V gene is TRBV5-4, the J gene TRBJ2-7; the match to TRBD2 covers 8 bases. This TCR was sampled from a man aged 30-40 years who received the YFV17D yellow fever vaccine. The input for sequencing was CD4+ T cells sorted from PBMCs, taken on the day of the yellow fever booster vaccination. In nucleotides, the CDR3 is TGTGCCAGCAGCTGGTCAGCGGGAGTCGAGCAGTACTTC. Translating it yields CASSWSAGVEQYF.